The 5 T cell receptor beta chains below come from one sample, sequenced in a study of cytomegalovirus exposure and HLA in healthy donors (dated by TCRdb to about 2017). The library was prepared using the immunoSEQ multiplex PCR assay. A mixture of 60 forward primers for TCR Vbeta segments and 13 reverse primers for TCR Jbeta segments was used in the multiplex PCR. What TCRdb holds here is the immuneACCESS table cut down to in-frame rearrangements. Part of the clones is not present; checked against another copy, under half of the missing clones reflect an unresolved V gene, and the others are unexplained. The sample has roughly 100,000 clones on record, roughly four fifths of them singletons. Jointly, the top ten make up roughly 9.6% of the sample. What was sequenced was PBMCs. These receptors all stem from a male donor in good health and CMV-seropositive.

This clone was detected only a few times. The chain uses TRBV6-6 and TRBJ2-5; 9 bases are a match to TRBD2. J was trimmed by 0 bases and V by 7 bases; bases with no gene match: 6. CDR3 size: 15 residues. The germline V gene encodes CDR1 MNHNY and CDR2 SVGAGI (reference sequence). CDR3 sequence reads: CASIQAGGHQETQYF. The CDR3 region has the DNA TGTGCCAGCATCCAAGCGGGAGGCCACCAAGAGACCCAGTACTTC.

The V gene is TRBV7-2, the J gene TRBJ2-7; 7 bases align to TRBD2. The V gene end was trimmed by 4 bases and the J gene end by 3 bases; junction bases not matched to a gene: 6. The CDR3 sequence is 14 residues long. CDR1 SGHTA and CDR2 FQGNSA come from the germline V gene. As DNA, the CDR3 is TGTGCCAGCAGCTACGTTGTAGCGGGCTACGAGCAGTACTTC. It translates to CASSYVVAGYEQYF.

J is TRBJ1-2 and V is TRBV28, with D possibly matching TRBD1 (5 bases). Germline values: CDR1 MDHEN, CDR2 SYDVKM. CDR3 length: 14 amino acids. Trimming shortened V by 6 bases and J by 3 bases, and 14 bases separated the two germline ends. The CDR3 DNA sequence: TGTGCCAGCAGCCCCGGGGGGATCGACTATGGCTACACCTTC. The encoded protein is CASSPGGIDYGYTF.

CDR3 nucleotide sequence: TGCGCCAGCAGCTCGGGGGGCCTGTACCAAGAGACCCAGTACTTC. Residues: CASSSGGLYQETQYF. The V gene is TRBV5-1, the J gene TRBJ2-5; possibly TRBD2 for D (7 bases). Between the trimmed V and J ends, which lost 3 bases and 0 bases, there was a span of 12 bases. This CDR3 has 15 residues. CDR1 is SGHRS and CDR2 is YFSETQ in the germline V gene.

This clone was recorded at least ten times. V and J are TRBV30 and TRBJ2-7; 8 bases match TRBD1. CDR1 and CDR2 (germline): GTSNPN, SVGIG (reference sequence). The CDR3 extends over 16 amino acids. Losses at the gene ends were 3 bases for V and 4 bases for J; bases not matched to a gene: 14. CDR3 bases: TGTGCCTGGAGCGCACCCTCGACAGGGGCCCTATACGAGCAGTACTTC. Translation: CAWSAPSTGALYEQYF. Looking up the rest from reference TRBV30 and TRBJ2-7 gives the full variable domain: SQTIHQWPATLVQPVGSPLSLECTVEGTSNPNLYWYRQAAGRGLQLLFYSVGIGQISSEVPQNLSASRPQDRQFILSSKKLLLSDSGFYLCAWSAPSTGALYEQYFGPGTRLTVT.